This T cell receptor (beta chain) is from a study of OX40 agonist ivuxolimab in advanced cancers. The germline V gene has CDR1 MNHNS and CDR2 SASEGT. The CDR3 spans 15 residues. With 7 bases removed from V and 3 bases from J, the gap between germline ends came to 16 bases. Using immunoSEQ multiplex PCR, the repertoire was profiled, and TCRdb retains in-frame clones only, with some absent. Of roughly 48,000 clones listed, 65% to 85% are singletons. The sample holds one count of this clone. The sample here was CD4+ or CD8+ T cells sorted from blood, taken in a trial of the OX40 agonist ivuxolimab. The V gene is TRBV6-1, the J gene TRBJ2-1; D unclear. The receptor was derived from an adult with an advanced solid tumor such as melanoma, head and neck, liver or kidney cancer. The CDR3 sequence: CASTPGSTIYNEQFF. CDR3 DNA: TGTGCCAGCACCCCCGGGTCTACAATCTACAATGAGCAGTTCTTC.